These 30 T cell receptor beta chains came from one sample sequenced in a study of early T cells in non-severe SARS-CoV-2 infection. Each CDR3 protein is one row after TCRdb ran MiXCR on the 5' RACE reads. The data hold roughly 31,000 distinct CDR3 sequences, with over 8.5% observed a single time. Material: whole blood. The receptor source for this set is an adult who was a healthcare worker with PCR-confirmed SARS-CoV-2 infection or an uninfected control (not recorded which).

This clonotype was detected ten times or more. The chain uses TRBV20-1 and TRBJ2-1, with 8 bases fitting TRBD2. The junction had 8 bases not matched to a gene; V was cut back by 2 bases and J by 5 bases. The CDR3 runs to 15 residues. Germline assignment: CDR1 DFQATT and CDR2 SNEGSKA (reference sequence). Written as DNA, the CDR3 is TGCAGTGCTAGACCGTTTAGCGGGGTACACAATGAGCAGTTCTTC. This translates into CSARPFSGVHNEQFF.

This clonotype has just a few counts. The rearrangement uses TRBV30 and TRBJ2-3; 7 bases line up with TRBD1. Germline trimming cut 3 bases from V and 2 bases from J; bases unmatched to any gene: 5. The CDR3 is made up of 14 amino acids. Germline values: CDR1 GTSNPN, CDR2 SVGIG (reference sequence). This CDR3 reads CAWSGTAVTDTQYF. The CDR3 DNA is TGTGCCTGGAGCGGGACAGCCGTCACAGATACGCAGTATTTT.

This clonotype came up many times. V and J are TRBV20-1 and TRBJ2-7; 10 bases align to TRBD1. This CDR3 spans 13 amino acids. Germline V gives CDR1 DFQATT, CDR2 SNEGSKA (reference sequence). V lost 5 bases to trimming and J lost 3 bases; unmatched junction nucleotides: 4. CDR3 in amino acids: CSADRDRGYEQYF. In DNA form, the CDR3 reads TGCAGTGCTGACCGGGACAGGGGCTACGAGCAGTACTTC.

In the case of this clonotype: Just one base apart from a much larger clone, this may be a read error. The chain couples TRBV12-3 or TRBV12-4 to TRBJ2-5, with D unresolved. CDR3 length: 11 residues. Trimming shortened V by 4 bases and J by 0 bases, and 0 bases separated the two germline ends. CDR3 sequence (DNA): TGTGCCAGCAGTTACCAAGAGACCCAGTACTTC. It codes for CASSYQETQYF.

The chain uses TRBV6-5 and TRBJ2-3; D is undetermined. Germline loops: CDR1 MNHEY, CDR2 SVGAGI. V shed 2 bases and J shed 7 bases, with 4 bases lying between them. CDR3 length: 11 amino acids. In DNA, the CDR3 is TGTGCCAGCAGTTACATAAATACGCAGTATTTT. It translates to CASSYINTQYF.

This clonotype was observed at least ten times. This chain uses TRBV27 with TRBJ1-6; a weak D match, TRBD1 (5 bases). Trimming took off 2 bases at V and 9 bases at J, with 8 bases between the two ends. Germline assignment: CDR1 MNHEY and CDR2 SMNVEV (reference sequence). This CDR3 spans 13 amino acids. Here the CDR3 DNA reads TGTGCCAGCAGTTTAACCAGGGTTTCACCCCTCCACTTT. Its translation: CASSLTRVSPLHF.

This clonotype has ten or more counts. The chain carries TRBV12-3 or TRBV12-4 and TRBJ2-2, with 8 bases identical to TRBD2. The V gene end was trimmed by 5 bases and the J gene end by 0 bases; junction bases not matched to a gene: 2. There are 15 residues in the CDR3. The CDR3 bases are TGTGCCAGCAGTAAAGCGGGGGCGAACACCGGGGAGCTGTTTTTT. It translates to CASSKAGANTGELFF.

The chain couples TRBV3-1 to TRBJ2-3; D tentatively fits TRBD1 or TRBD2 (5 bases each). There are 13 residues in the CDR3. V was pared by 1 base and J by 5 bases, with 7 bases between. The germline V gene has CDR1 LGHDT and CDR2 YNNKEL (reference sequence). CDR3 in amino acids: CASSQGGVDTQYF. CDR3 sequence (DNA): TGTGCCAGCAGCCAAGGAGGGGTAGATACGCAGTATTTT.

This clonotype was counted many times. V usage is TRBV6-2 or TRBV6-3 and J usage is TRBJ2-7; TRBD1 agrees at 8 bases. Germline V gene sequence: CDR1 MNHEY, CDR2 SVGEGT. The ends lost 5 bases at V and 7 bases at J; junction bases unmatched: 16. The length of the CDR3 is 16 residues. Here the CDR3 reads CASSTPPRTGSREQYF. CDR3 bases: TGTGCCAGCAGTACCCCACCAAGGACAGGGTCAAGGGAGCAGTACTTC.

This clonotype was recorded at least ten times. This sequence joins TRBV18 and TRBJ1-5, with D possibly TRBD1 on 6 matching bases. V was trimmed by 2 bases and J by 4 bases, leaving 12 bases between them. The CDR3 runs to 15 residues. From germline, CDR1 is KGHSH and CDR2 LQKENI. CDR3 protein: CASSPSATGNQPQHF. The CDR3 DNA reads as TGTGCCAGCTCACCATCAGCGACAGGTAATCAGCCCCAGCATTTT.

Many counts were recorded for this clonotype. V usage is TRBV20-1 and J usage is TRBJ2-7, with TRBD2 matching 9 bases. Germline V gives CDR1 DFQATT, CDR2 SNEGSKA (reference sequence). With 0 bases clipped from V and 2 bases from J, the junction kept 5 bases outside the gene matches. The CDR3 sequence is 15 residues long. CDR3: CSAREMSGGPYEQYF. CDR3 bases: TGCAGTGCTAGAGAAATGAGCGGGGGGCCCTACGAGCAGTACTTC.

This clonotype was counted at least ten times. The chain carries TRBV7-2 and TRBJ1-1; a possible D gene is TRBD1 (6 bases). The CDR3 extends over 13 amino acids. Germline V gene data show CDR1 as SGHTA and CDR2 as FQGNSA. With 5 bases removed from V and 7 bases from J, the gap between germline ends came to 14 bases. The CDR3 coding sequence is TGTGCCAGCAGCCCGCCAACAGGGATTGAAGCTTTCTTT. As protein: CASSPPTGIEAFF.

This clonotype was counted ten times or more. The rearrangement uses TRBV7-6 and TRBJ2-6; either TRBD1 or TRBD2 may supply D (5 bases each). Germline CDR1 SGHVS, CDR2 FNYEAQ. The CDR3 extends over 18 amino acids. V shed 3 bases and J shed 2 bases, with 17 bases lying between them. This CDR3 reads CASSLNVRDATGANVLTF. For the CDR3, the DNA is TGTGCCAGCAGCTTGAACGTCCGGGACGCAACTGGGGCCAACGTCCTGACTTTC.

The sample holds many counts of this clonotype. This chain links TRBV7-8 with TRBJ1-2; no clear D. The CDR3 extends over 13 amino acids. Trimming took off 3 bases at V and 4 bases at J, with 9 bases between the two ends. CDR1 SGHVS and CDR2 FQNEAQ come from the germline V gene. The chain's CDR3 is CASSFTRSYGYTF. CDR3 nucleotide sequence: TGTGCCAGCAGCTTCACACGAAGCTATGGCTACACCTTC.

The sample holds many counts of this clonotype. CDR3: CASSLSGDQPQHF. CDR3 coding DNA: TGTGCCAGCAGCTTATCGGGGGATCAGCCCCAGCATTTT. The V call is TRBV7-2, the J call TRBJ1-5; D may be TRBD1 (5 bases). This CDR3 spans 13 amino acids. V shed 2 bases and J shed 5 bases, with 7 bases lying between them. Looked up from germline, CDR1 is SGHTA and CDR2 is FQGNSA.

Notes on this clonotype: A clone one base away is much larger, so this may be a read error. The CDR3 here is CSATYRTSEDYEQYF. The CDR3 region has the DNA TGCAGTGCTACATATAGGACTAGCGAGGACTACGAGCAGTACTTC. This chain connects TRBV20-1 to TRBJ2-7, with 9 bases lining up with TRBD2. This CDR3 is 15 amino acids long. Germline values: CDR1 DFQATT, CDR2 SNEGSKA (reference sequence). Germline trimming cut 4 bases from V and 3 bases from J; bases unmatched to any gene: 10.

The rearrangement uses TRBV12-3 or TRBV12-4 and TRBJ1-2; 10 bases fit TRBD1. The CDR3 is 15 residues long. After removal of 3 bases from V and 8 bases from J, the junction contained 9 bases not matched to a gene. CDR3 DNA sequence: TGTGCCAGCAGTTTCCGACAGGGGGCAAGACGGGGCTACACCTTC. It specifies CASSFRQGARRGYTF.

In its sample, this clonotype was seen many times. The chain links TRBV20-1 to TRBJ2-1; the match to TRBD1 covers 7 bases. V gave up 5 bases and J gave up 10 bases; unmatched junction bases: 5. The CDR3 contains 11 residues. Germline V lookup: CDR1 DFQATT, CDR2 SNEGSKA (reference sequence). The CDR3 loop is CSAEATGEQFF. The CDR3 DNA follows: TGCAGTGCTGAAGCGACAGGGGAGCAGTTCTTC.

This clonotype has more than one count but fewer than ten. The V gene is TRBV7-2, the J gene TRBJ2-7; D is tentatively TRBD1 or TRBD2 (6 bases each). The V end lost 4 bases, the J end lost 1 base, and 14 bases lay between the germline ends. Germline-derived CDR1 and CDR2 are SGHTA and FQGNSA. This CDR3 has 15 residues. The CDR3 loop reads CASSSGGTKSYEQYF. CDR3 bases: TGTGCCAGCAGCTCCGGGGGCACTAAGTCCTACGAGCAGTACTTC.

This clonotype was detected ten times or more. The CDR3 region is CASSLNSETQYF. The CDR3 DNA reads TGTGCCAGCAGCTTAAACTCGGAGACCCAGTACTTC. The gene calls are TRBV7-8 and TRBJ2-5; D is unclear. Trimming took off 2 bases at V and 5 bases at J, with 6 bases between the two ends. From germline, CDR1 is SGHVS and CDR2 FQNEAQ. This CDR3 region has 12 residues. The full variable domain, completed using reference TRBV7-8 and TRBJ2-5, is GAGVSQSPRYKVAKRGQDVALRCDPISGHVSLFWYQQALGQGPEFLTYFQNEAQLDKSGLPSDRFFAERPEGSVSTLKIQRTQQEDSAVYLCASSLNSETQYFGPGTRLLVL.

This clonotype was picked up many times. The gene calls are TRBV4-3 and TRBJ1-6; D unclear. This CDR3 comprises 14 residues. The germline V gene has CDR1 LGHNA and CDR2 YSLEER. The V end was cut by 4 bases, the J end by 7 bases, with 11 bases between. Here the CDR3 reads CASSPAALNSPLHF. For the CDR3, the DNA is TGCGCCAGCAGCCCCGCAGCATTGAATTCACCCCTCCACTTT.

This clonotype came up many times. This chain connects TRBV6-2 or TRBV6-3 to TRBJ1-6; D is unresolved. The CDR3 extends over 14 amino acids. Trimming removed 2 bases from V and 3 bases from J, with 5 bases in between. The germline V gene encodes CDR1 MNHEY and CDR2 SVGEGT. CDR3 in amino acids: CASSYQDYNSPLHF. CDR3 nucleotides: TGTGCCAGCAGTTACCAGGACTATAATTCACCCCTCCACTTT.

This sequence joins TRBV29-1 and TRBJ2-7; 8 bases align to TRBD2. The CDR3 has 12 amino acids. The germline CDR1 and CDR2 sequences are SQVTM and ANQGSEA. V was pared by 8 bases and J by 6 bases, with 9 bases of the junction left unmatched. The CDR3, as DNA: TGCAGCACCGGGGGGGGGCGCGGCGAGCAGTACTTC. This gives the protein CSTGGGRGEQYF.

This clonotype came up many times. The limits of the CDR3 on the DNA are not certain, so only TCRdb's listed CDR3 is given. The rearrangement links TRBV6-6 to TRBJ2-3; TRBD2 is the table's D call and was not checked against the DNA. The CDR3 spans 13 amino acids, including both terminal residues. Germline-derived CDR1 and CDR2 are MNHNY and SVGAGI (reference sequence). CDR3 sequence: CASSSSTSGGGYF.

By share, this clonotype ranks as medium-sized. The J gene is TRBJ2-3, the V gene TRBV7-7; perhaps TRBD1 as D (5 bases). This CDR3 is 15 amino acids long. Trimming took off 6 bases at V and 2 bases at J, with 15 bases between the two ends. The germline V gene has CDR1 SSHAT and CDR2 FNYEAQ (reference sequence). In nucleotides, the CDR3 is TGTGCCAGCAGTCAAAACAGGCTCTCCACAGATACGCAGTATTTT. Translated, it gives CASSQNRLSTDTQYF.

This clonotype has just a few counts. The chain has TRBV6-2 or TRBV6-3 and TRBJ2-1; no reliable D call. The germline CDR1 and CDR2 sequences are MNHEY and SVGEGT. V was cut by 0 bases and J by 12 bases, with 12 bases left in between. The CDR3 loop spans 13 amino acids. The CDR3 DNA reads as TGTGCCAGCAGTTACTCGAGTTTGAGTGGGCAGTTCTTC. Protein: CASSYSSLSGQFF.

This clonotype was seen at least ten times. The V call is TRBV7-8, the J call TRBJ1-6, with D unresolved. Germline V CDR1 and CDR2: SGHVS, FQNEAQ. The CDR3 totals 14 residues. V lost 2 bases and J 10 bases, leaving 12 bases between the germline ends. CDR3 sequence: CASSLLQARSPLHF. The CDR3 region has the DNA TGTGCCAGCAGCTTACTCCAAGCTAGATCACCCCTCCACTTT.

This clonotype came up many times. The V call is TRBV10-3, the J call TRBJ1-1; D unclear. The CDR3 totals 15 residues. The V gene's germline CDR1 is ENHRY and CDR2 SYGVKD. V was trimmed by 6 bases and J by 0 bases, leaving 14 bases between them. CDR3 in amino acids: CAISSGIYMNTEAFF. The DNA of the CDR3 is TGTGCCATCAGCTCCGGGATTTACATGAACACTGAAGCTTTCTTT.

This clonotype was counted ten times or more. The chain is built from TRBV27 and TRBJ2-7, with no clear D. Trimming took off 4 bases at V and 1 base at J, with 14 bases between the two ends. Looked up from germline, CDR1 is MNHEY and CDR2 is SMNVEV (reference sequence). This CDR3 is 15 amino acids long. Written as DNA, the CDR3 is TGTGCCAGCAGTTCCATGCTTGACTTATCCTACGAGCAGTACTTC. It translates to CASSSMLDLSYEQYF.

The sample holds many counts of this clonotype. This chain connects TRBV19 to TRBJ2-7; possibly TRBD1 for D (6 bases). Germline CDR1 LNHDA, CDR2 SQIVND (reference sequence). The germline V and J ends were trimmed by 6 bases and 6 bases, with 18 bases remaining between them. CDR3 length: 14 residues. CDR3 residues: CASRNRDMTGEQYF. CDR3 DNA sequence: TGTGCCAGTAGGAACCGGGACATGACCGGCGAGCAGTACTTC.